These 9 T cell receptor beta chains came from one sample sequenced in a study of blood T cell repertoires in COVID-19. Using immunoSEQ multiplex PCR, the repertoire was profiled, and TCRdb retains in-frame clones only, with some absent. The profile shows 170,000 or so clones, roughly 88% of them singletons. Material: PBMCs or T cells enriched from blood (not recorded which). The receptors were gathered from a woman aged 50 to 60 who had recovered from COVID-19.

The gene calls are TRBV16 and TRBJ1-5; weak D call: TRBD1 (5 bases). Germline-derived CDR1 and CDR2 are KGHSY and FQNENV. Trimming left V 6 bases short and J 7 bases short, with 10 bases between. The CDR3 sequence is 12 residues long. The CDR3 protein is CASRGGVQPQHF. The CDR3 DNA sequence: TGTGCCAGCAGGGGGGGGGTGCAGCCCCAGCATTTT.

The chain combines TRBV30 with TRBJ2-3; 10 bases fit TRBD2. CDR3 size: 16 residues. CDR1 is GTSNPN and CDR2 is SVGIG in the germline V gene (reference sequence). V dropped 0 bases and J dropped 4; count of bases not matched to a gene: 7. The CDR3: CAWSVRASGGSDTQYF. In DNA, the CDR3 is TGTGCCTGGAGTGTACGAGCTAGCGGGGGATCAGATACGCAGTATTTT. Drawing the rest from reference TRBV30 and TRBJ2-3, the complete variable domain is SQTIHQWPATLVQPVGSPLSLECTVEGTSNPNLYWYRQAAGRGLQLLFYSVGIGQISSEVPQNLSASRPQDRQFILSSKKLLLSDSGFYLCAWSVRASGGSDTQYFGPGTRLTVL.

The genes are TRBV4-1 and TRBJ2-1, with TRBD2 matching over 9 bases. The CDR3 length is 17 residues. Germline loops: CDR1 MGHRA, CDR2 YSYEKL. V shed 1 base, J shed 4 bases, and the junction held 8 bases outside the gene matches. The CDR3 DNA follows: TGCGCCAGCAGCCAAGGTCTTAGCGGGGGCACATACAATGAGCAGTTCTTC. It yields the protein CASSQGLSGGTYNEQFF.

This clone was seen only once. This chain joins TRBV6-5 and TRBJ1-1; TRBD1 is a possible D gene (6 bases). Germline V gene sequence: CDR1 MNHEY, CDR2 SVGAGI. Trimming took 7 bases from V and 11 from J, leaving 14 bases between them. The length of the CDR3 is 11 residues. For the CDR3, the DNA is TGTGCCAGCAACAACAGGGTGCGCGCTTTCTTT. Its translation: CASNNRVRAFF.

In this sample, this clone turned up once. V gene TRBV4-2 combines with J gene TRBJ2-3, with 8 bases fitting TRBD2. Losses at the gene ends were 3 bases for V and 1 base for J; bases not matched to a gene: 12. This CDR3 contains 18 residues. Germline assignment: CDR1 LGHNA and CDR2 YNFKEQ. The DNA of the CDR3 is TGTGCCAGCAGCCATGACCCTCCGGGACTAGGGGGCACAGATACGCAGTATTTT. It specifies CASSHDPPGLGGTDTQYF.

V and J are TRBV10-3 and TRBJ1-1, with 9 bases aligning to TRBD1. The length of the CDR3 is 13 residues. After removal of 6 bases from V and 1 base from J, the junction contained 0 bases not matched to a gene. Germline loops: CDR1 ENHRY, CDR2 SYGVKD. CDR3 sequence reads: CAIRGQGNTEAFF. The CDR3 region has the DNA TGTGCCATCAGGGGACAGGGGAACACTGAAGCTTTCTTT.

The rearrangement links TRBV7-6 to TRBJ2-7; the D gene is possibly TRBD2 (6 bases). Germline V CDR1 and CDR2: SGHVS, FNYEAQ. V was trimmed by 1 base and J by 5 bases, leaving 18 bases between them. The CDR3 has 16 residues. In DNA form, the CDR3 reads TGTGCCAGCAGCTTAGAACTGGGGGGAGTAAGGAACGAGCAGTACTTC. Amino acid sequence: CASSLELGGVRNEQYF.

This sequence joins TRBV11-2 and TRBJ1-3, with 7 positions matching TRBD1. The CDR3 length is 17 residues. The germline V gene encodes CDR1 SGHAT and CDR2 FQNNGV. The J segment lost 0 bases and the V segment lost 5 bases, leaving 10 bases of the junction unmatched. DNA for the CDR3: TGTGCCAGCAGCGTATCCGACAGGGACCGCTCTGGAAACACCATATATTTT. This sequence encodes CASSVSDRDRSGNTIYF.

There are a few counts of this clone. The rearrangement joins TRBV10-3 to TRBJ1-5; TRBD1 matches at 9 bases. The length of the CDR3 is 17 residues. Looked up from germline, CDR1 is ENHRY and CDR2 is SYGVKD. The V segment lost 11 bases and the J segment 0 bases; nucleotides outside the gene matches: 14. The CDR3 protein is CAAPGTGIPFSNQPQHF. In DNA, the CDR3 is TGTGCCGCACCCGGGACAGGGATCCCCTTTAGCAATCAGCCCCAGCATTTT.